This is a list of T cell receptor beta chains from one sample in a study of CD8 T cells in ankylosing spondylitis. TCRdb reprocessed the 5' RACE reads via MiXCR and lists one record per CDR3 protein. Of roughly 180,000 distinct CDR3 sequences in the sample, over 10% were seen once. What was sequenced was blood, either unsorted or a sorted T cell fraction (not recorded which). The source is a female donor with ankylosing spondylitis or in good health (not recorded which). The CDR3 runs from the conserved cysteine through the conserved F or W. Each record gives: V gene, D gene, clone size, J gene, CDR3 protein, CDR3 DNA. A D gene is named only where the DNA matches it firmly. A clone size is listed for some rows: how often the clone was seen (once, few, many), or a class if it is expanded.

V: TRBV29-1; D: -; size: few; J: TRBJ2-7; CDR3: CSVESRTNYEQYF; DNA: TGCAGCGTTGAGTCACGGACAAACTACGAGCAGTACTTC
V: TRBV7-9; D: -; size: -; J: TRBJ1-2; CDR3: CASSLRGSEGYTF; DNA: TGTGCCAGCAGCCTGAGGGGGTCGGAGGGCTACACCTTC
V: TRBV12-3/TRBV12-4; D: -; size: many; J: TRBJ1-1; CDR3: CASSAGRTEAFF; DNA: TGTGCCAGCAGTGCAGGGAGAACTGAAGCTTTCTTT
V: TRBV12-3/TRBV12-4; D: -; size: many; J: TRBJ2-4; CDR3: CASSIGTKNIQYF; DNA: TGTGCCAGCAGCATTGGAACCAAAAACATTCAGTACTTC
V: TRBV27; D: TRBD2; size: many; J: TRBJ2-7; CDR3: CASSLSPGGNEQYF; DNA: TGTGCCAGCAGTTTATCCCCGGGGGGGAACGAGCAGTACTTC
V: TRBV9; D: TRBD2; size: few; J: TRBJ2-1; CDR3: CASSPLGLAGVNEQFF; DNA: TGTGCCAGCAGCCCATTGGGACTAGCGGGAGTAAATGAGCAGTTCTTC
V: TRBV15; D: TRBD1; size: few; J: TRBJ2-1; CDR3: CATSFQTGGLLNEQFF; DNA: TGTGCCACCAGCTTCCAGACAGGGGGCCTCCTCAATGAGCAGTTCTTC
V: TRBV6-1; D: TRBD2; size: few; J: TRBJ2-7; CDR3: CASSEVGGVSYEQYF; DNA: TGTGCCAGCAGTGAAGTCGGGGGGGTCAGCTACGAGCAGTACTTC
V: TRBV20-1; D: TRBD2; size: many; J: TRBJ2-7; CDR3: CSAEKMTSGIAYEQYF; DNA: TGCAGTGCGGAAAAAATGACTAGCGGGATCGCCTACGAGCAGTACTTC
V: TRBV11-2; D: TRBD1; size: many; J: TRBJ1-2; CDR3: CASSLVTGVYGYTF; DNA: TGTGCCAGCAGCTTAGTGACAGGGGTTTATGGCTACACCTTC
V: TRBV20-1; D: -; size: many; J: TRBJ1-1; CDR3: CSARVRARMNTEAFF; DNA: TGCAGTGCTAGAGTTAGAGCTCGGATGAACACTGAAGCTTTCTTT
V: TRBV20-1; D: -; size: few; J: TRBJ2-1; CDR3: CSARGGSPLFDEQFF; DNA: TGCAGTGCTAGAGGGGGGTCCCCCCTTTTTGATGAGCAGTTCTTC
V: TRBV6-1; D: -; size: few; J: TRBJ2-7; CDR3: CASSPALSSSDRRPYEQYF; DNA: TGTGCCAGCAGTCCAGCTTTATCGTCTAGTGATCGCCGACCCTACGAGCAGTACTTC
V: TRBV7-2; D: -; size: few; J: TRBJ2-7; CDR3: CASSLAGGREQYF; DNA: TGTGCCAGCAGCTTAGCGGGAGGACGGGAGCAGTACTTC
V: TRBV5-1; D: -; size: few; J: TRBJ2-1; CDR3: CASSLVQGPLDEQFF; DNA: TGCGCCAGCAGCTTGGTTCAGGGACCCCTTGATGAGCAGTTCTTC
V: TRBV20-1; D: -; size: -; J: TRBJ2-7; CDR3: CSARDYGLSRSHAYEQYF; DNA: TGCAGTGCTAGAGATTACGGCTTGAGCCGATCTCATGCTTACGAGCAGTACTTC
V: TRBV28; D: TRBD1; size: -; J: TRBJ2-4; CDR3: CASSLGDRENIQYF; DNA: TGTGCCAGCAGTTTAGGGGACAGGGAAAACATTCAGTACTTC
V: TRBV28; D: -; size: many; J: TRBJ1-1; CDR3: CASSQGRMNTEAFF; DNA: TGTGCCAGCAGTCAGGGACGGATGAACACTGAAGCTTTCTTT
V: TRBV28; D: -; size: -; J: TRBJ1-5; CDR3: CASSSRIPQGGQPQHF; DNA: TGTGCCAGCAGTTCCCGCATCCCACAGGGCGGTCAGCCCCAGCATTTT
V: TRBV30; D: TRBD1; size: -; J: TRBJ1-5; CDR3: CACRDSDNQPQHF; DNA: TGTGCCTGCCGGGACAGCGATAATCAGCCCCAGCATTTT
V: TRBV28; D: TRBD1; size: many; J: TRBJ2-7; CDR3: CASTQGAYEQYF; DNA: TGTGCCAGCACACAGGGGGCCTACGAGCAGTACTTC
V: TRBV29-1; D: -; size: many; J: TRBJ1-2; CDR3: CSVEQGTGGYTF; DNA: TGCAGCGTTGAACAGGGGACGGGGGGCTACACCTTC
V: TRBV20-1; D: TRBD2; size: -; J: TRBJ2-2; CDR3: CSASTPAGANTGELFF; DNA: TGCAGTGCTTCCACTCCTGCGGGAGCGAACACCGGGGAGCTGTTTTTT
V: TRBV6-2/TRBV6-3; D: -; size: few; J: TRBJ2-1; CDR3: CASSPRASREQFF; DNA: TGTGCCAGCTCCCCAAGGGCTAGCAGAGAGCAGTTCTTC
V: TRBV20-1; D: -; size: many; J: TRBJ1-3; CDR3: CSAVPGTDGNTIYF; DNA: TGCAGTGCTGTCCCCGGGACGGATGGAAACACCATATATTTT
V: TRBV6-2/TRBV6-3; D: -; size: many; J: TRBJ2-1; CDR3: CASSGGTYSYNEQFF; DNA: TGTGCCAGCAGTGGCGGGACATACTCATACAATGAGCAGTTCTTC
V: TRBV6-1; D: -; size: many; J: TRBJ1-1; CDR3: CASSRDSSLNTEAFF; DNA: TGTGCCAGCAGCAGAGACAGTTCCTTGAACACTGAAGCTTTCTTT
V: TRBV18; D: -; size: many; J: TRBJ2-1; CDR3: CASSPRENEQFF; DNA: TGTGCCAGCTCACCTAGGGAAAATGAGCAGTTCTTC
V: TRBV12-3/TRBV12-4; D: TRBD2; size: many; J: TRBJ2-2; CDR3: CASRLGGSAGELFF; DNA: TGTGCCAGCCGCCTTGGCGGGAGCGCCGGGGAGCTGTTTTTT
V: TRBV28; D: TRBD1; size: many; J: TRBJ1-2; CDR3: CASSLGQASYGYTF; DNA: TGTGCCAGCAGTTTGGGACAGGCCTCCTATGGCTACACCTTC
V: TRBV10-3; D: TRBD2; size: -; J: TRBJ2-1; CDR3: CAISESLAGGPGSNEQFF; DNA: TGTGCCATCAGTGAGAGTCTGGCGGGAGGGCCAGGCTCGAATGAGCAGTTCTTC
V: TRBV6-4; D: TRBD1; size: -; J: TRBJ2-2; CDR3: CAICLFPGQGRNTGELFF; DNA: TGTGCCATCTGTTTATTTCCGGGACAGGGGAGGAACACCGGGGAGCTGTTTTTT
V: TRBV28; D: -; size: many; J: TRBJ1-4; CDR3: CASIQSGDGEKLFF; DNA: TGTGCCAGCATCCAATCGGGGGATGGTGAAAAACTGTTTTTT
V: TRBV2; D: -; size: many; J: TRBJ1-1; CDR3: CASSEIRLEAFF; DNA: TGTGCCAGCAGTGAAATCAGGCTTGAAGCTTTCTTT
V: TRBV12-3/TRBV12-4; D: TRBD1; size: few; J: TRBJ1-1; CDR3: CASSRDTGASTEAFF; DNA: TGTGCCAGCAGTAGAGACACAGGGGCCAGCACTGAAGCTTTCTTT
V: TRBV29-1; D: -; size: many; J: TRBJ2-5; CDR3: CSVAGNRVETQYF; DNA: TGCAGCGTTGCAGGGAACAGGGTGGAGACCCAGTACTTC
V: TRBV18; D: TRBD1; size: -; J: TRBJ1-2; CDR3: CASSRDRNYGYTF; DNA: TGTGCCAGCTCGAGGGACAGAAACTATGGCTACACCTTC
V: TRBV7-9; D: -; size: few; J: TRBJ2-7; CDR3: CASTQTGETYEQYF; DNA: TGTGCCAGCACTCAAACGGGGGAAACCTACGAGCAGTACTTC
V: TRBV3-1; D: -; size: many; J: TRBJ2-7; CDR3: CASSPTLGSYEQYF; DNA: TGTGCCAGCAGCCCGACACTAGGATCCTACGAGCAGTACTTC
V: TRBV10-3; D: TRBD2; size: many; J: TRBJ2-3; CDR3: CAIGRLAGATDTQYF; DNA: TGTGCCATCGGTAGACTAGCGGGAGCTACAGATACGCAGTATTTT
V: TRBV6-7; D: TRBD1; size: -; J: TRBJ1-4; CDR3: CASHGTGVEEKLFF; DNA: TGTGCCAGCCACGGGACAGGGGTGGAGGAAAAACTGTTTTTT
V: TRBV10-3; D: TRBD2; size: -; J: TRBJ2-2; CDR3: CAISLALLAGGNTGELFF; DNA: TGTGCCATCAGTTTAGCCCTCCTAGCGGGGGGAAACACCGGGGAGCTGTTTTTT
V: TRBV11-3; D: -; size: -; J: TRBJ2-3; CDR3: CASSLGVGGTADTQYF; DNA: TGTGCCAGCAGCTTAGGGGTTGGGGGAACGGCAGATACGCAGTATTTT
V: TRBV7-3; D: -; size: few; J: TRBJ2-3; CDR3: CASSASGGTADTQYF; DNA: TGTGCCAGCAGCGCCTCGGGCGGGACGGCAGATACGCAGTATTTT
V: TRBV20-1; D: TRBD2; size: -; J: TRBJ2-1; CDR3: CSARFPTTSGTVNEQFF; DNA: TGCAGTGCTAGATTCCCCACAACTAGCGGGACTGTGAATGAGCAGTTCTTC
V: TRBV12-3/TRBV12-4; D: -; size: -; J: TRBJ1-2; CDR3: CASSFLPRGHGYTF; DNA: TGTGCCAGCAGTTTCCTCCCCCGGGGGCATGGCTACACCTTC
V: TRBV5-1; D: -; size: -; J: TRBJ2-5; CDR3: CASSGVAGAYHETQYF; DNA: TGCGCCAGCAGTGGGGTGGCAGGGGCCTACCATGAGACCCAGTACTTC
V: TRBV7-9; D: -; size: -; J: TRBJ2-7; CDR3: CASSWVPDEQYF; DNA: TGTGCCAGCAGCTGGGTCCCAGACGAGCAGTACTTC
V: TRBV7-8; D: -; size: -; J: TRBJ1-4; CDR3: CATTPGRDEKLFF; DNA: TGTGCCACCACGCCGGGGAGGGATGAAAAACTGTTTTTT